One sample yielded the 2 T cell receptor beta chains listed below, sequenced in a study of post-analysis software for immune sequencing data. cDNA libraries for TCR beta contained unique molecular identifiers. Each CDR3 protein is one row after TCRdb ran MiXCR on the PCR reads. This sample has hundreds of thousands of distinct CDR3 sequences, with 25% to 30% found just once. Findings of the study overall: Four to six TRBV segments, including TRBV5-6, TRBV5-1 and TRBV20-1, were more frequent in patients than controls.

These receptors' antigens are unknown. Sequenced sample: blood. The receptors here all came from a girl aged 5-17 years with multiple sclerosis.

The chain has TRBV6-6 and TRBJ2-3, with 7 positions matching TRBD2. From germline, CDR1 is MNHNY and CDR2 SVGAGI (reference sequence). With 6 bases clipped from V and 4 bases from J, the junction kept 13 bases outside the gene matches. The CDR3 is made up of 16 amino acids. Here the CDR3 DNA reads TGTGCCAGCAGCCTAGGAAAGCGGGGCGGGGCAGATACGCAGTATTTT. It translates to CASSLGKRGGADTQYF.

The chain recombines TRBV6-5 with TRBJ2-7; possibly TRBD2 for D (6 bases). The CDR3 is made up of 12 amino acids. Germline values: CDR1 MNHEY, CDR2 SVGAGI. V gave up 10 bases and J gave up 3 bases, with 13 bases separating them. CDR3 protein: CATEMGGYEQYF. The CDR3 DNA reads TGTGCCACAGAGATGGGGGGCTACGAGCAGTACTTC.